Here is one T cell receptor (beta chain) with its context. Study processing details: Researchers report that nucleated cell counts were estimated from reference gene primer amplification. Clones were read by immunoSEQ multiplex PCR, and TCRdb kept only the in-frame ones, dropping some. The V and J calls and clone size come from that table; D and trimming were worked out from the DNA. Among 60,000 or so clones listed, around 87% were seen once. Per the germline V gene, CDR1 is KGHSH and CDR2 is LQKENI. Trimming took 2 bases from V and 0 from J, leaving 9 bases between them. The CDR3 loop spans 15 amino acids. The data stem from a study of blood T cell repertoires in COVID-19. On the study more broadly: The United States, Italy and Spain were the sources of the acute and convalescent COVID-19 samples. Sample material is recorded as cDNA or gDNA derived from T cells, B-cell-depleted T cells, or PBMCs.

The receptor was derived from a man aged 55 to 70 with acute or convalescent COVID-19. The chain combines TRBV18 with TRBJ2-3; D remains unclear. Sequenced material: peripheral blood. The CDR3 DNA sequence: TGTGCCAGCTCACCATTACCTACTAGCACAGATACGCAGTATTTT. This codes for CASSPLPTSTDTQYF.